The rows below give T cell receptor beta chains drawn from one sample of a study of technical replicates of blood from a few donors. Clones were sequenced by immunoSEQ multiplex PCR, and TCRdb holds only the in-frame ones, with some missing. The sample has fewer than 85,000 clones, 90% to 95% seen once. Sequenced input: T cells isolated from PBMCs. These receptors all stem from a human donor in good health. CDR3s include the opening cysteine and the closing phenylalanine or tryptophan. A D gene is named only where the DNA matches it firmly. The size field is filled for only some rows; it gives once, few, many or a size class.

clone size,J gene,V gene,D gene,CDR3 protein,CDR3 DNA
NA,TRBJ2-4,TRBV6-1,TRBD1,CASGQGANIQYF,TGTGCCAGTGGACAGGGGGCAAACATTCAGTACTTC
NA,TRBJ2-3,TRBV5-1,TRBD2,CASSLGGRSSTDTQYF,TGCGCCAGCAGCTTGGGCGGGAGGAGCAGCACAGATACGCAGTATTTT
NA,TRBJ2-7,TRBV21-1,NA,CASSPGHRTYEQYF,TGTGCCAGCAGCCCTGGGCACAGGACCTACGAGCAGTACTTC
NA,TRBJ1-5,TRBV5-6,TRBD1,CASSSAGGQPQHF,TGTGCCAGCAGCTCCGCAGGGGGTCAGCCCCAGCATTTT
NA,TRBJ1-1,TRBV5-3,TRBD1,CARSLGQGAIEAFF,TGTGCCAGAAGCTTGGGACAGGGGGCGATTGAAGCTTTCTTT
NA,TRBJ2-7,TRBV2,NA,CASSEAVSWSSSTYEQYF,TGTGCCAGCAGTGAAGCGGTCTCGTGGAGCAGTAGCACCTACGAGCAGTACTTC
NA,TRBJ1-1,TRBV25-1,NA,CASSAPDTEAFF,TGTGCCAGCAGTGCCCCCGACACTGAAGCTTTCTTT
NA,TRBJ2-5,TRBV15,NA,CATSRVGSQETQYF,TGTGCCACCAGCAGAGTAGGGAGTCAAGAGACCCAGTACTTC
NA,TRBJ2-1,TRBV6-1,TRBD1,CASSAGTGDNEQFF,TGTGCCAGCAGTGCCGGGACAGGGGACAATGAGCAGTTCTTC
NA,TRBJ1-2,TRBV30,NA,CAWGGNAYGYTF,TGTGCCTGGGGGGGGAATGCCTATGGCTACACCTTC
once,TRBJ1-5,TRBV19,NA,CASSISGAFTHF,TGTGCCAGTAGTATTTCAGGGGCATTTACGCATTTT
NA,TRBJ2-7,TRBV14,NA,CASSPTGVDNEQYF,TGTGCCAGCAGCCCGACGGGAGTCGACAACGAGCAGTACTTC
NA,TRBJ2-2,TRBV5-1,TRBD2,CASSLGGGSPFGELFF,TGCGCCAGCAGCTTGGGCGGGGGTAGCCCCTTCGGGGAGCTGTTTTTT
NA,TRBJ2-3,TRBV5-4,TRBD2,CASSQLGGETDTQYF,TGTGCCAGCAGCCAACTGGGGGGGGAAACAGATACGCAGTATTTT
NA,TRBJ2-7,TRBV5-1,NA,CASSLHLVGGMSSYEQYF,TGCGCCAGCAGCTTGCACCTTGTTGGCGGGATGAGCTCCTACGAGCAGTACTTC
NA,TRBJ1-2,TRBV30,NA,CAWSTGANYGYTF,TGTGCCTGGAGCACAGGAGCCAACTATGGCTACACCTTC
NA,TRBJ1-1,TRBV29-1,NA,CSGRPRSSTEAFF,TGCAGCGGTAGACCTCGGAGTAGCACTGAAGCTTTCTTT
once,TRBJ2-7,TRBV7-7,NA,CASSPGGQSSEEQYF,TGTGCCAGCAGCCCCGGGGGGCAGTCCTCCGAAGAGCAGTACTTC
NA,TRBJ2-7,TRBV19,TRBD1,CASSIAQGESYEQYF,TGTGCCAGTAGTATAGCGCAGGGGGAAAGCTACGAGCAGTACTTC
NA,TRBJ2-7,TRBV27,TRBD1,CASSPLEGAVTEQYF,TGTGCCAGCAGTCCCCTAGAGGGGGCGGTGACCGAGCAGTACTTC
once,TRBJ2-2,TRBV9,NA,CASSVELVDTGELFF,TGTGCCAGCAGCGTAGAACTAGTAGACACCGGGGAGCTGTTTTTT
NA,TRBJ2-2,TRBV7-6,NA,CASSLGAYTGELFF,TGTGCCAGCAGCTTAGGGGCATACACCGGGGAGCTGTTTTTT
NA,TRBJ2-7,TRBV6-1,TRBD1,CASSRDRESYEQYF,TGTGCCAGCAGCCGGGACAGGGAATCCTACGAGCAGTACTTC
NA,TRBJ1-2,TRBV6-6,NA,CASSWSTYGYTF,TGTGCCAGCAGTTGGTCCACTTATGGCTACACCTTC
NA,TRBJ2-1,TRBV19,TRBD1,CASSPTGDNEQFF,TGTGCCAGTAGTCCGACAGGGGACAATGAGCAGTTCTTC
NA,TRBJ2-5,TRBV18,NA,CASSMKEGQETQYF,TGTGCCAGCTCAATGAAAGAGGGCCAAGAGACCCAGTACTTC
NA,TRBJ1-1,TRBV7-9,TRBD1,CASSGTEMNTEAFF,TGTGCCAGCAGCGGGACAGAAATGAACACTGAAGCTTTCTTT
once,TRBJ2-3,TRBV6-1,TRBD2,CASRSGGPDTQYF,TGTGCCAGCAGAAGCGGGGGTCCAGATACGCAGTATTTT
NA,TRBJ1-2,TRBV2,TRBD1,CASRLMGTGLGGYTF,TGTGCCAGCAGGCTGATGGGGACAGGGTTAGGGGGCTACACCTTC
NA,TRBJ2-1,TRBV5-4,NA,CASSLGPTLDNEQFF,TGTGCCAGCAGCTTGGGACCGACCCTAGATAATGAGCAGTTCTTC
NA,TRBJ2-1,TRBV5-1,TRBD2,CASSPTSGRALLSYNEQFF,TGCGCCAGCAGTCCTACTAGCGGGAGGGCCCTACTGTCCTACAATGAGCAGTTCTTC
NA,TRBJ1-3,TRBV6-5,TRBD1,CASRLQGRSGNTIYF,TGTGCCAGCAGACTACAGGGGCGCTCTGGAAACACCATATATTTT
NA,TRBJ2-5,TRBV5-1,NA,CASSWIGSRETQYF,TGCGCCAGCAGCTGGATCGGGTCCAGAGAGACCCAGTACTTC
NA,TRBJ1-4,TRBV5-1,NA,CASSSGQIATNEKLFF,TGCGCCAGCAGCTCTGGACAAATTGCAACTAATGAAAAACTGTTTTTT
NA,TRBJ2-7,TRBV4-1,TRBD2,CASSQPEGGLAGHEQYF,TGCGCCAGCAGCCAGCCCGAGGGAGGACTAGCTGGGCACGAGCAGTACTTC
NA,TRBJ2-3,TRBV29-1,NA,CSATVGEAALDTQYF,TGCAGCGCCACGGTGGGGGAGGCCGCCTTGGATACGCAGTATTTT
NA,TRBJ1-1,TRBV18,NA,CASSPPPLGSYTEAFF,TGTGCCAGCTCACCACCGCCCCTTGGGAGTTACACTGAAGCTTTCTTT
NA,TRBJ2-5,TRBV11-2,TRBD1,CASSPPRQGLQETQYF,TGTGCCAGCAGCCCTCCGAGACAGGGGCTTCAAGAGACCCAGTACTTC
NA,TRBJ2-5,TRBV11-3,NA,CASSLMGAITQETQYF,TGTGCCAGCAGCCTAATGGGAGCCATAACCCAAGAGACCCAGTACTTC
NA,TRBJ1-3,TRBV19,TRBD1,CASSQWTGYAGNTIYF,TGTGCCAGTAGTCAATGGACAGGGTATGCTGGAAACACCATATATTTT
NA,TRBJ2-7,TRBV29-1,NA,CSVVAGREYEQYF,TGCAGCGTTGTGGCAGGTCGCGAATACGAGCAGTACTTC
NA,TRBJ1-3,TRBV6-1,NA,CASAGPRNTIYF,TGTGCCAGCGCCGGTCCCAGAAACACCATATATTTT
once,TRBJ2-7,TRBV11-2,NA,CASSLNPGTYEQYF,TGTGCCAGCAGCTTAAACCCAGGGACCTACGAGCAGTACTTC
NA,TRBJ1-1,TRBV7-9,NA,CASSLTGNTEAFF,TGTGCCAGCAGCTTGACAGGGAACACTGAAGCTTTCTTT
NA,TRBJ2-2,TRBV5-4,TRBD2,CASSHPSGGASGELFF,TGTGCCAGCAGTCACCCTAGCGGGGGGGCGTCCGGGGAGCTGTTTTTT
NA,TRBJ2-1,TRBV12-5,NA,CASGSSGGEGNNEQFF,TGTGCTAGTGGATCCTCGGGGGGCGAGGGTAACAATGAGCAGTTCTTC
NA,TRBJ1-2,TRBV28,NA,CASSLTGILGYGYTF,TGTGCCAGCAGCCTTACAGGGATTCTTGGCTATGGCTACACCTTC
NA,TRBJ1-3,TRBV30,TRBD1,CAWGTGASSGNTIYF,TGTGCCTGGGGGACAGGCGCATCCTCTGGAAACACCATATATTTT
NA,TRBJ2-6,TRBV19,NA,CASSTLSSGANVLTF,TGTGCCAGTAGTACCCTAAGCTCTGGGGCCAACGTCCTGACTTTC
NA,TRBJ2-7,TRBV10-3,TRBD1,CAIRGQGNSYEQYF,TGTGCCATCAGGGGACAGGGCAACTCCTACGAGCAGTACTTC
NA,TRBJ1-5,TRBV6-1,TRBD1,CASRDRGLANQPQHF,TGTGCCAGCAGGGACAGGGGTCTGGCCAATCAGCCCCAGCATTTT
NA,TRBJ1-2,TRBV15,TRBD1,CATSSRTGAGYTF,TGTGCCACCAGCAGCAGGACAGGGGCCGGCTACACCTTC
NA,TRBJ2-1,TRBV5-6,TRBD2,CASSSAAGTKLFF,TGTGCCAGCAGCTCCGCGGCCGGGACTAAACTGTTCTTC
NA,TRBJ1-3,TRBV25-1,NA,CASSGGQSSGNTIYF,TGTGCCAGCAGTGGAGGACAGAGCTCTGGAAACACCATATATTTT
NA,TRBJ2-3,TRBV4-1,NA,CASSQASTDTQYF,TGCGCCAGCAGCCAGGCTAGCACAGATACGCAGTATTTT